The 29 T cell receptor beta chains listed next were all sequenced from one sample in a study of TIL therapy for anti-PD-1-resistant metastatic lung cancer. The time point: pre-treatment sample, taken before nivolumab and TIL therapy. The tumor samples were excised metastases, mostly pleural nodules or supraclavicular lymph nodes. The libraries were made with immunoSEQ v3. Measured with immunoSEQ multiplex PCR; TCRdb has only the in-frame clones, and not every one. The sample holds approximately 12,000 clones, roughly 63% seen once. The sequencing here drew on tumor tissue, taken at baseline. The origin of the receptors is a person aged 25-85 years with non-small cell lung cancer.

V and J are TRBV6-5 and TRBJ1-1; 7 bases line up with TRBD1. The CDR3 extends over 14 amino acids. V dropped 8 bases and J dropped 0; count of bases not matched to a gene: 6. CDR1 MNHEY and CDR2 SVGAGI come from the germline V gene. The CDR3 is CASLLGQVNTEAFF. CDR3 DNA sequence: TGTGCCAGCCTACTTGGACAGGTGAACACTGAAGCTTTCTTT.

For this clone: Additional DNA sequences in this sample encode the identical CDR3. The chain has TRBV19 and TRBJ1-4, with 7 bases matching TRBD1. The junction had 6 bases not matched to a gene; V was cut back by 8 bases and J by 3 bases. The germline CDR1 and CDR2 sequences are LNHDA and SQIVND (reference sequence). This CDR3 is built from 14 residues. The CDR3 region has the DNA TGTGCCAGTGGAGGGGGCTCGGCTAATGAAAAACTGTTTTTT. This gives the protein CASGGGSANEKLFF.

This sequence joins TRBV4-2 and TRBJ2-3; D is unresolved. With 0 bases removed from V and 1 base from J, the gap between germline ends came to 5 bases. The germline gives CDR1 LGHNA, CDR2 YNFKEQ. This CDR3 has 14 amino acids. In DNA, the CDR3 is TGTGCCAGCAGCCAAGACGCAGGCACAGATACGCAGTATTTT. This gives the protein CASSQDAGTDTQYF.

V and J are TRBV6-1 and TRBJ2-2; no firm D call. The CDR3 is 13 amino acids. Trimming removed 2 bases from V and 3 bases from J, with 4 bases in between. Germline V CDR1 and CDR2: MNHNS, SASEGT. CDR3: CASSERYTGELFF. Written as DNA, the CDR3 is TGTGCCAGCAGTGAACGGTACACCGGGGAGCTGTTTTTT.

The table lists this clone with a few counts. This chain links TRBV27 with TRBJ1-4; 7 positions agree with TRBD1. The trim removed 7 bases at V and 0 bases at J, leaving 23 bases unmatched. Germline values: CDR1 MNHEY, CDR2 SMNVEV (reference sequence). The CDR3 runs to 21 residues. Written as DNA, the CDR3 is TGTGCCAGCATCCCCAAGTCGGGATCCGACAGGGTCCTAACAACTAATGAAAAACTGTTTTTT. This sequence encodes CASIPKSGSDRVLTTNEKLFF.

The chain employs TRBV15 and TRBJ1-1; 9 bases agree with TRBD1. With V trimmed by 8 bases and J by 1 base, 2 bases remained unmatched. This CDR3 contains 13 residues. CDR1 LNHNV and CDR2 YYDKDF come from the germline V gene (reference sequence). The CDR3 DNA sequence: TGTGCCACCGGGGACAGGGAGAACACTGAAGCTTTCTTT. Protein: CATGDRENTEAFF.

The chain uses TRBV20-1 and TRBJ2-3; D unresolved. There are 11 residues in the CDR3. Trimming pared 3 bases from V and 2 bases from J, leaving 3 bases between. In germline, CDR1 is DFQATT, CDR2 SNEGSKA (reference sequence). Here the CDR3 reads CSASPTDTQYF. CDR3 sequence (DNA): TGCAGTGCTAGCCCCACAGATACGCAGTATTTT.

The chain combines TRBV7-2 with TRBJ2-3; 10 nucleotides line up with TRBD2. Germline-derived CDR1 and CDR2 are SGHTA and FQGNSA. The CDR3 is made up of 14 amino acids. Trimming cost V 3 bases and J 6 bases; bases outside gene matches: 3. In DNA, the CDR3 is TGTGCCAGCAGCTTCAAGCGGGAGGGCGATACGCAGTATTTT. This codes for CASSFKREGDTQYF. Supplemented by reference TRBV7-2 and TRBJ2-3, the full variable domain reads GAGVSQSPSNKVTEKGKDVELRCDPISGHTALYWYRQSLGQGLEFLIYFQGNSAPDKSGLPSDRFSAERTGGSVSTLTIQRTQQEDSAVYLCASSFKREGDTQYFGPGTRLTVL.

This clone was counted between two and nine times. The chain employs TRBV28 and TRBJ1-5; maybe TRBD1 (5 bases). V gave up 1 base and J gave up 7 bases, with 20 bases separating them. The CDR3 is 17 residues long. Germline V gene data show CDR1 as MDHEN and CDR2 as SYDVKM. The CDR3 DNA reads TGTGCCAGCAGTTTATCTTTGTACCCCCGAGGGGTGCAGCCCCAGCATTTT. Translation gives CASSLSLYPRGVQPQHF.

V gene TRBV5-4 combines with J gene TRBJ2-7; 12 bases agree with TRBD2. From germline, CDR1 is SGHNT and CDR2 YYREEE (reference sequence). After removal of 3 bases from V and 5 bases from J, the junction contained 9 bases not matched to a gene. CDR3 length: 16 amino acids. The CDR3 reads CASSYGLAGNVHEQYF. The CDR3, as DNA: TGTGCCAGCAGCTACGGACTAGCGGGAAATGTCCACGAGCAGTACTTC.

This clone is judged medium-sized. The chain uses TRBV7-2 and TRBJ2-6; D perhaps matches TRBD1 (6 bases). V dropped 1 base and J dropped 11 bases, with 12 bases sitting between them. Germline CDR1 reads SGHTA; CDR2 reads FQGNSA. The CDR3 spans 14 residues. CDR3 in DNA: TGTGCCAGCAGCTTAGGACAGGTTGGGGACGTCCTGACTTTC. This sequence encodes CASSLGQVGDVLTF. The full variable domain, rest sourced from reference TRBV7-2 and TRBJ2-6, is GAGVSQSPSNKVTEKGKDVELRCDPISGHTALYWYRQSLGQGLEFLIYFQGNSAPDKSGLPSDRFSAERTGGSVSTLTIQRTQQEDSAVYLCASSLGQVGDVLTFGAGSRLTVL.

This clone was observed a handful of times. Different DNA sequences within this sample yield the same CDR3. The J gene is TRBJ1-1, the V gene TRBV4-1; D not certain. This CDR3 spans 14 amino acids. In germline, CDR1 is MGHRA, CDR2 YSYEKL. V gave up 3 bases and J gave up 0 bases, with 8 bases separating them. CDR3 DNA: TGCGCCAGCAGCCAGGCCGTTATGAACACTGAAGCTTTCTTT. This encodes CASSQAVMNTEAFF.

This chain joins TRBV6-5 and TRBJ2-1; 8 nucleotides match TRBD2. Germline trimming cut 0 bases from V and 13 bases from J; bases unmatched to any gene: 5. CDR1 is MNHEY and CDR2 is SVGAGI in the germline V gene. The CDR3 contains 13 residues. The CDR3 bases are TGTGCCAGCAGTTACTCTGGCGGGAGGTCCCAGTTCTTC. Its protein product is CASSYSGGRSQFF.

The chain links TRBV11-3 to TRBJ2-3, with D perhaps TRBD2 (6 bases). The V gene lost 5 bases and the J gene lost 3 bases, with 12 bases spanning the gap. This CDR3 spans 14 amino acids. In germline, CDR1 is SGHNT, CDR2 YENEEA. For the CDR3, the DNA is TGTGCCAGCAGCCGGGGGTTAACGACAGATACGCAGTATTTT. Its protein is CASSRGLTTDTQYF. Using reference TRBV11-3 and TRBJ2-3 for the parts outside the CDR3, the full variable domain is EAGVVQSPRYKIIEKKQPVAFWCNPISGHNTLYWYLQNLGQGPELLIRYENEEAVDDSQLPKDRFSAERLKGVDSTLKIQPAELGDSAVYLCASSRGLTTDTQYFGPGTRLTVL.

J is TRBJ1-2 and V is TRBV24-1; TRBD1 matches 7 bases. The CDR3 has 15 amino acids. The V gene end was trimmed by 9 bases and the J gene end by 8 bases; junction bases not matched to a gene: 17. Per germline, CDR1 KGHDR and CDR2 SFDVKD. This chain's CDR3 is CATDYTGKGARGYTF. The CDR3 nucleotides are TGTGCCACCGATTATACAGGGAAGGGGGCGAGGGGCTACACCTTC.

The chain has TRBV3-1 (or the pseudogene TRBV3-2) and TRBJ2-7; D may be TRBD2 (5 bases). The CDR3 has 14 residues. CDR1 is LGHDT and CDR2 is YNNKEL in the germline V gene (reference sequence). V lost 4 bases and J 5 bases, leaving 15 bases between the germline ends. CDR3: CASSLGLLLNEQYF. CDR3 nucleotide sequence: TGTGCCAGCAGCCTCGGACTCCTTTTAAACGAGCAGTACTTC.

Written as DNA, the CDR3 is TGTGCCAGCTCACCCGCAGGGGACACCGGGGAGCTGTTTTTT. This gives the protein CASSPAGDTGELFF. The chain couples TRBV18 to TRBJ2-2, with a possible D match to TRBD1 (6 bases). Looked up from germline, CDR1 is KGHSH and CDR2 is LQKENI. Deletions cut 3 bases from V and 3 bases from J, with 8 bases between. This CDR3 is built from 14 residues.

The sample holds one count of this clone. The gene calls are TRBV5-1 and TRBJ1-1; D is undetermined. The germline CDR1 and CDR2 sequences are SGHRS and YFSETQ. V was trimmed by 3 bases and J by 6 bases, leaving 9 bases between them. The CDR3 covers 12 residues. CDR3 in amino acids: CASSSGRPEAFF. For the CDR3, the DNA is TGCGCCAGCAGCTCTGGGAGGCCTGAAGCTTTCTTT.

Sample share makes this clone medium-sized. The CDR3 coding sequence is TGTGCCAGCAGTTTGCGCAGCTTGAACACTGAAGCTTTCTTT. Translated: CASSLRSLNTEAFF. The V call is TRBV28, the J call TRBJ1-1, with D unresolved. The CDR3 sequence is 14 residues long. Germline V gives CDR1 MDHEN, CDR2 SYDVKM. V lost 3 bases and J lost 0, with 8 bases in between.

This clone was counted only a few times. The genes are TRBV4-1 and TRBJ1-2; TRBD1 is a possible D gene (5 bases). The CDR3 length is 15 residues. Germline CDR1 reads MGHRA; CDR2 reads YSYEKL. V shed 4 bases and J shed 4 bases, with 16 bases lying between them. The CDR3 DNA reads TGCGCCAGCAGCCTCTCCCCGACAGACATCTATGGCTACACCTTC. Residues: CASSLSPTDIYGYTF.

This rearrangement joins TRBV30 to TRBJ2-7; D is unresolved. The CDR3 is 14 residues long. The V end lost 3 bases, the J end lost 1 base, and 13 bases lay between the germline ends. Looked up from germline, CDR1 is GTSNPN and CDR2 is SVGIG (reference sequence). The CDR3: CAWSRRLLSYEQYF. CDR3 coding DNA: TGTGCCTGGAGCCGCCGACTCCTATCCTACGAGCAGTACTTC.

The genes are TRBV10-3 and TRBJ1-2; 7 bases are a match to TRBD1. Looked up from germline, CDR1 is ENHRY and CDR2 is SYGVKD. The CDR3 consists of 15 residues. V lost 3 bases, J lost 4 bases, and 8 bases stayed unmatched. The CDR3: CAISEGTARGYGYTF. The CDR3 DNA follows: TGTGCCATCAGTGAAGGGACAGCGCGGGGCTATGGCTACACCTTC.

The chain joins TRBV27 to TRBJ1-1, with D hard to call. The CDR3 covers 14 residues. Germline CDR1 MNHEY, CDR2 SMNVEV (reference sequence). V lost 0 bases, J lost 4 bases, and 9 bases lay in between. The CDR3 is CASSLSALTTEAFF. The CDR3 DNA is TGTGCCAGCAGTTTATCGGCCCTTACCACTGAAGCTTTCTTT.

In its sample, this clone is medium-sized (0.01 to 0.1%). V usage is TRBV20-1 and J usage is TRBJ1-6, with D possibly being TRBD1 (6 bases). The V gene lost 3 bases and the J gene lost 8 bases, with 14 bases spanning the gap. This CDR3 is built from 14 residues. Germline loops: CDR1 DFQATT, CDR2 SNEGSKA (reference sequence). This CDR3 reads CSASGGGADSPLHF. DNA of the CDR3: TGCAGTGCTAGTGGAGGGGGAGCTGATTCACCCCTCCACTTT.

This chain uses TRBV10-3 with TRBJ2-3; no clear D gene. Germline assignment: CDR1 ENHRY and CDR2 SYGVKD. The CDR3 consists of 12 residues. V lost 5 bases and J lost 3, with 6 bases in between. This CDR3 is CAISPTTDTQYF. In nucleotides, the CDR3 is TGTGCCATCAGTCCAACAACAGATACGCAGTATTTT.

V is TRBV24-1 and J is TRBJ2-1; 10 nucleotides line up with TRBD2. Trimming at V came to 1 base and at J to 8 bases, leaving 7 bases not matched to a gene. The CDR3 covers 16 residues. The germline gives CDR1 KGHDR, CDR2 SFDVKD. In DNA form, the CDR3 reads TGTGCCACCAGTGATTTTGGAGCTAGCGGGAGACATGAGCAGTTCTTC. This translates into CATSDFGASGRHEQFF.

In this sample, this clone turned up a few times. V gene TRBV3-1 (or the pseudogene TRBV3-2) combines with J gene TRBJ1-5, with D unresolved. Per germline, CDR1 LGHDT and CDR2 YNNKEL (reference sequence). The CDR3 totals 16 residues. The germline V and J ends were trimmed by 4 bases and 6 bases, with 19 bases remaining between them. The CDR3 loop reads CASSPNIGSATQPQHF. The CDR3 DNA is TGTGCCAGCAGCCCCAACATTGGGTCGGCCACTCAGCCCCAGCATTTT.

This rearrangement joins TRBV12-5 to TRBJ2-1; D is perhaps TRBD1 or TRBD2 (5 bases each). Trimming stripped 3 bases from V and 9 bases from J, with 9 bases between. The CDR3 covers 12 residues. Germline V gene lookup returns CDR1 LGHNT and CDR2 FRNRAP. The DNA of the CDR3 is TGTGCTAGTGGTTTACTAGGGGTTGAGCAGTTCTTC. Protein sequence: CASGLLGVEQFF.

The chain joins TRBV2 to TRBJ2-3; 8 bases match TRBD2. Germline V lookup: CDR1 SNHLY, CDR2 FYNNEI. The CDR3 contains 14 residues. Losses at the gene ends were 8 bases for V and 4 bases for J; bases not matched to a gene: 8. The DNA of the CDR3 is TGTGCCAGCCGACTCGGGGGGGGCGCAGATACGCAGTATTTT. Translated, it gives CASRLGGGADTQYF.